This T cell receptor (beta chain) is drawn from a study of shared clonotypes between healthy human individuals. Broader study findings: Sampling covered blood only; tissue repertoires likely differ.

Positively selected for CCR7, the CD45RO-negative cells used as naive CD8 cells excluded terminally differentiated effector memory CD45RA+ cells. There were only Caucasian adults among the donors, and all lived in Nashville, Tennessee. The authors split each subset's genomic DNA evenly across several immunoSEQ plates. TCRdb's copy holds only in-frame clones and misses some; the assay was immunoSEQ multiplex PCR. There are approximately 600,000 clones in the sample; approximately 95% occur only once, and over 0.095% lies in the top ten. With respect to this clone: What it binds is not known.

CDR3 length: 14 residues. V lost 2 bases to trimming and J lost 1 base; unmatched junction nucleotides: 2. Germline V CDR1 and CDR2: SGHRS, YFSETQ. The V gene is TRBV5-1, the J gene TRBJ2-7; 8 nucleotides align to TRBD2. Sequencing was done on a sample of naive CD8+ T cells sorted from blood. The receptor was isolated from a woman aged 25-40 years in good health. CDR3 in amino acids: CASSFSGTSYEQYF. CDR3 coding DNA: TGCGCCAGCAGCTTTAGCGGGACTTCCTACGAGCAGTACTTC. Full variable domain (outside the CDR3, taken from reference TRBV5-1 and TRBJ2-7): KAGVTQTPRYLIKTRGQQVTLSCSPISGHRSVSWYQQTPGQGLQFLFEYFSETQRNKGNFPGRFSGRQFSNSRSEMNVSTLELGDSALYLCASSFSGTSYEQYFGPGTRLTVT.